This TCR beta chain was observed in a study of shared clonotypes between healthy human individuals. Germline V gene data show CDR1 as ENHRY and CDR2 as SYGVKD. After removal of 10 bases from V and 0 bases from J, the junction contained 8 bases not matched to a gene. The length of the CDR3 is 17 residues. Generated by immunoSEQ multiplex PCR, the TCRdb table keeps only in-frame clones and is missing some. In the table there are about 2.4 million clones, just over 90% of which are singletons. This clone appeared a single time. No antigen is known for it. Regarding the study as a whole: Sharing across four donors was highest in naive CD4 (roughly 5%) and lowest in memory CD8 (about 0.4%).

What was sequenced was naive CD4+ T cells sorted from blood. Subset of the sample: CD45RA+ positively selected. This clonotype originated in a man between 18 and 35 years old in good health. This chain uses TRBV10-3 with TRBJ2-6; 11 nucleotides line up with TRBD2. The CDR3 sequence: CATAPSGGNSGANVLTF. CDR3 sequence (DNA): TGTGCCACAGCGCCTAGCGGGGGGAACTCTGGGGCCAACGTCCTGACTTTC.